These T cell receptor beta chains were read from a single sample in a study of cytomegalovirus exposure and HLA in healthy donors. Method: immunoSEQ multiplex PCR; TCRdb's copy keeps in-frame clones and lacks some. The profile shows around 67,000 clones, about 60% of them singletons. The sample taken for sequencing was PBMCs. These receptors all stem from a woman aged 50 to 60 in good health and CMV-seronegative. Both conserved end residues are trimmed from each CDR3.

j_call cdr3_length v_call cdr3_aa
TRBJ2-2 14 TRBV18 ASSPPSGRDTGELF
TRBJ2-7 13 TRBV4-1 ASRPTSGDTYEQY
TRBJ1-1 13 TRBV6-5 ASSLDRGGNTEAF
TRBJ2-2 12 TRBV6-5 ASRTGSNTGELF
TRBJ2-3 13 TRBV6-1 ASSPLTGGTDTQY
TRBJ2-3 13 TRBV28 ASTVSGGPTDTQY
TRBJ1-2 11 TRBV28 ASIRQGGYGYT
TRBJ2-1 15 TRBV5-4 ASSSPLAGGRYNEQF
TRBJ2-2 14 TRBV28 ATNSVQGAGIGELF
TRBJ2-1 14 TRBV15 ATSRGLAANYNEQF
TRBJ2-7 13 TRBV9 ASSSYSGDSYEQY
TRBJ1-1 12 TRBV9 ASSAGVVGTEAF
TRBJ1-5 12 TRBV10-1 ASTWTGKKQPQH
TRBJ2-5 11 TRBV15 ATSRGLEETQY
TRBJ2-2 16 TRBV10-3 AISETGDRAGVPGELF
TRBJ2-7 13 TRBV27 ASSLKYSYSYEQY
TRBJ2-1 14 TRBV4-1 ASSQGLSGRNSGEF
TRBJ2-2 12 TRBV9 ASSGRGVPGELF
TRBJ1-1 12 TRBV5-1 ASSWDSFSTEAF
TRBJ2-5 11 TRBV18 ASSLQYQETQY
TRBJ1-2 13 TRBV5-6 ASSPRSSGDYGYT
TRBJ2-7 14 TRBV6-5 ASSYPQREGSYEQY
TRBJ2-1 12 TRBV6-5 ASKVGSGSIEQF
TRBJ1-1 13 TRBV9 ASSVSTGMNTEAF
TRBJ2-1 11 TRBV7-3 ASSRTSDNEQF
TRBJ2-1 13 TRBV11-3 ASSFGQGSYNEQF
TRBJ2-3 12 TRBV11-2 ASSPRTGEDTQY
TRBJ1-1 13 TRBV7-9 ASSLAGDMNTEAF
TRBJ2-7 11 TRBV5-6 ASTNYYSYEQY
TRBJ2-5 13 TRBV5-1 ASSLEPGGQETQY
TRBJ2-3 14 TRBV30 AWSSYSSVGTDTQY
TRBJ2-7 15 TRBV7-2 ASSLSGAGYGSYEQY
TRBJ1-1 11 TRBV7-8 ASSLDRVAEAF
TRBJ2-3 13 TRBV18 ASSPARGSSDTQY
TRBJ1-1 12 TRBV28 ASIPPGSNFEAF
TRBJ1-2 13 TRBV2 ASSPDPGGGYGYT
TRBJ2-7 16 TRBV4-3 ASSQDHRSSGDIYEQY
TRBJ2-3 15 TRBV4-2 ASSQATRSSSTDTQY